This T cell receptor (beta chain) was captured by sequencing in a study of identical twins. Broader study findings: There were fewer insertions in abundant cord blood beta clonotypes, but memory repertoires showed no such pattern. Interpretation of the results relied on cross-sectional statistical analysis and not on following the same donors. Zero-insertion analyses were open to partial confounding by invariant MAIT and iNKT cells.

The CDR3 runs 11 residues. V lost 5 bases and J 6 bases, leaving 9 bases between the germline ends. Germline V CDR1 and CDR2: SGHRS, YFSETQ. A word on this clonotype: Antigen: not known.

TCRdb recomputed calls from the 5' RACE reads with MiXCR, one row per CDR3 protein. Of 350,000 to 400,000 distinct CDR3 sequences listed, approximately 8.7% are singletons. The rearrangement uses TRBV5-1 and TRBJ2-7, with D unresolved. This receptor was identified in a woman between 50 and 59 years old in good health. The sample taken for sequencing was naive T cells sorted from blood. The CDR3 protein is CASRLNSEQYV. The CDR3 region has the DNA TGCGCCAGCAGATTAAACTCCGAGCAGTACGTC.